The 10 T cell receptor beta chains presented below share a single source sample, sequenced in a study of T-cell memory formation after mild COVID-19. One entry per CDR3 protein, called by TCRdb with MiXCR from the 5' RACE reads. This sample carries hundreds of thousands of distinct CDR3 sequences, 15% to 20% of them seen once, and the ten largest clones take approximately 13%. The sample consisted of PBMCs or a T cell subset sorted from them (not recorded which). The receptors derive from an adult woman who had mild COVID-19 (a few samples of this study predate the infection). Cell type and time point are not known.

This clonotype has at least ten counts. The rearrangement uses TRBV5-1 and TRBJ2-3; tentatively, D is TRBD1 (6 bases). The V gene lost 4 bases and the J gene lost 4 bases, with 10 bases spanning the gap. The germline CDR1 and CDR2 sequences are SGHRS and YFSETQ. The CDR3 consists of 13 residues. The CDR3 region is CASSPGAADTQYF. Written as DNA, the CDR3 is TGCGCCAGCAGCCCAGGGGCGGCAGATACGCAGTATTTT.

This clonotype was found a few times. The CDR3 bases are TGCAGTGCTAGAAACACCGAACAGGGAATTGTGGGCTACACCTTC. Encoded protein: CSARNTEQGIVGYTF. V gene TRBV20-1 combines with J gene TRBJ1-2; D possibly corresponds to TRBD1 (6 bases). The germline V and J ends were trimmed by 2 bases and 8 bases, with 21 bases remaining between them. CDR3 length: 15 amino acids. Germline V gene lookup returns CDR1 DFQATT and CDR2 SNEGSKA (reference sequence).

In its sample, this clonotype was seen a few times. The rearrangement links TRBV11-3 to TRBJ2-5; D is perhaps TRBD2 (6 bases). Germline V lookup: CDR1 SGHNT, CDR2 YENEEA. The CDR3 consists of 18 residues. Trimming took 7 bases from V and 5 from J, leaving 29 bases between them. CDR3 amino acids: CASTSPLDIWQGRETQYF. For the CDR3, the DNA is TGTGCCAGCACGTCTCCCTTAGATATTTGGCAAGGGAGGGAGACCCAGTACTTC.

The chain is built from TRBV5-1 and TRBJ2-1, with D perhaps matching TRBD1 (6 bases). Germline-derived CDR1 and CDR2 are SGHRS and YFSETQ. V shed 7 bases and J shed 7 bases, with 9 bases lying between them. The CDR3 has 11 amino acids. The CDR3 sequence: CASGQRNEQFF. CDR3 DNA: TGCGCCAGCGGACAGAGAAATGAGCAGTTCTTC.

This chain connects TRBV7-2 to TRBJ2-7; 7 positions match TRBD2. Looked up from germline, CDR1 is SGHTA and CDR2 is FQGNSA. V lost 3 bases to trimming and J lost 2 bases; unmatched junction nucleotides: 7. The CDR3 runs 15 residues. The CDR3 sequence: CASSLGGRGPYEQYF. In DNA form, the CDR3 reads TGTGCCAGCAGCTTGGGAGGGAGGGGACCCTACGAGCAGTACTTC.

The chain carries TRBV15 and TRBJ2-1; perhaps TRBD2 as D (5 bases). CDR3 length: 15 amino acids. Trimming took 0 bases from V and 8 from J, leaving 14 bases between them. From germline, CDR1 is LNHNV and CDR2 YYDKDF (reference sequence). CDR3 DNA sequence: TGTGCCACCAGCAGAGACGAGGGCGGATTGGATGAGCAGTTCTTC. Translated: CATSRDEGGLDEQFF.

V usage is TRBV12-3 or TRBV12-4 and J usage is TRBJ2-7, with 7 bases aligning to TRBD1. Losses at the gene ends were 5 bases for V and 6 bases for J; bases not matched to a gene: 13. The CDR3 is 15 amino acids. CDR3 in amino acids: CASSTPRQGPGEQYF. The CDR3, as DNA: TGTGCCAGCAGTACACCCCGACAGGGACCCGGCGAGCAGTACTTC.

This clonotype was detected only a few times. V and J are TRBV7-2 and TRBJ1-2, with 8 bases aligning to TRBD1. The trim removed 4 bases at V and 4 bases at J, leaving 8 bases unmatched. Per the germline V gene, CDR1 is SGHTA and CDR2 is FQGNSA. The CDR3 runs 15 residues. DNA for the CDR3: TGTGCCAGCAGCTGGAAACCGGGACAGGCCTATGGCTACACCTTC. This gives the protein CASSWKPGQAYGYTF.

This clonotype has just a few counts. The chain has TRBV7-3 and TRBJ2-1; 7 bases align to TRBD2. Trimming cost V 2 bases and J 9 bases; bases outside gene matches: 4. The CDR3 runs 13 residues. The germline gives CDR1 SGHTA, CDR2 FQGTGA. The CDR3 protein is CASSLGEGTEQFF. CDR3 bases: TGTGCCAGCAGCTTAGGGGAGGGTACTGAGCAGTTCTTC.

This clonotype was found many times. CDR3 protein: CASRITSGVTNEQFF. CDR3 DNA: TGTGCCAGCAGGATTACTAGCGGGGTTACCAATGAGCAGTTCTTC. The V call is TRBV12-3 or TRBV12-4, the J call TRBJ2-1, with TRBD2 identical over 10 bases. CDR3 length: 15 amino acids. The V and J ends lost 6 bases and 6 bases, in that order; junction bases with no gene match: 8.